The source of this T cell receptor (beta chain) is a study of cytomegalovirus exposure and HLA in healthy donors. The study, taken as a whole, reports: With DRB1 most and HLA-C fewest, TCR association rates differed between HLA loci in a later analysis. A later analysis reportedly found that, within productive TCRs, an Asian-associated ancestry cluster had fewer N-insertions than the mean observed across the roughly 700 donors. A prior analysis recorded that most TCR beta V segments were productive about 87% or about 30% of the time.

With regard to this clone: Antigen: not known.

The CDR3 spans 13 residues. Between the trimmed V and J ends, which lost 1 base and 8 bases, there was a span of 9 bases. Germline values: CDR1 MNHEY, CDR2 SVGAGI. It was with 60 Vbeta and 13 Jbeta primers that the PCR ran. Methods used by the authors: Unique TCR beta chains totaled some 81 million in a later count, with around 11 million of them shared. This table comes from immunoSEQ multiplex PCR, and its TCRdb copy is limited to in-frame clones, with some not included. V, J and clone size reflect that table, while D and trimming were determined from the DNA. The sample shows more than 150,000 clones, 84% of them seen only once.

The rearrangement links TRBV6-5 to TRBJ2-1; D is unclear. The sequenced material came from PBMCs. The TCR originated in a girl aged 2-10 years in good health and CMV-seropositive. CDR3 residues: CASSYWMEYEQFF. CDR3 DNA sequence: TGTGCCAGCAGTTACTGGATGGAGTATGAGCAGTTCTTC.